This T cell receptor (beta chain) is drawn from a study of OX40 agonist ivuxolimab in advanced cancers. Across the whole study: Patients received ivuxolimab, an intravenous treatment, every 2 weeks at 0.01 to 10 mg/kg. In three patients, partial responses were observed, one with hepatocellular carcinoma and two with cutaneous melanoma. General study points: Clonal expansion was among the lowest in partial responders at 0.1-3.0 mg/kg, especially CD8+. Blood T cells, both CD4+ and CD8+, expanded clonally by week 6 at 0.1 to 3.0 mg/kg.

Of note for this clone: Its antigen is unidentified.

The table came from immunoSEQ multiplex PCR; TCRdb's copy has only in-frame clones and leaves some out. Among about 45,000 clones listed, approximately 90% were seen once. The CDR3 has 13 residues. Trimming removed 8 bases from V and 2 bases from J, with 13 bases in between. Germline CDR1 reads KGHSH; CDR2 reads LQKENI. The TCR originated in an adult with an advanced solid tumor such as melanoma, head and neck, liver or kidney cancer. The sample consisted of CD4+ or CD8+ T cells sorted from blood, taken in a trial of the OX40 agonist ivuxolimab. The chain has TRBV18 and TRBJ2-7, with a weak D call TRBD1 (6 bases). CDR3 nucleotide sequence: TGTGCCAGCCATCCGCAGGGGACCTACGAGCAGTACTTC. It is translated as CASHPQGTYEQYF.